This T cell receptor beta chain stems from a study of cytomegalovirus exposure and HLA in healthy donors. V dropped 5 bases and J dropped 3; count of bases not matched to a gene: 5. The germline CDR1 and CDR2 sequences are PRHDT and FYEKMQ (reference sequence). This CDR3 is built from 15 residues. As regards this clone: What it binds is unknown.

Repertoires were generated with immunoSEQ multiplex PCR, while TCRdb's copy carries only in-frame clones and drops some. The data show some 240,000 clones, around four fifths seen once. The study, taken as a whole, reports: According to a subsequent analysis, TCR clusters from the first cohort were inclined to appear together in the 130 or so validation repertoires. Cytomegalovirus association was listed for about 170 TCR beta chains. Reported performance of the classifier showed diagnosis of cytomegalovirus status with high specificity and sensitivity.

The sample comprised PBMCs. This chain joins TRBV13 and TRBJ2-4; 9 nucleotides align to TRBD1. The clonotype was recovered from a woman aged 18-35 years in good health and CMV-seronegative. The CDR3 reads CASSPDRGGKNIQYF. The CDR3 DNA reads TGTGCCAGCAGCCCCGACAGGGGGGGCAAAAACATTCAGTACTTC.